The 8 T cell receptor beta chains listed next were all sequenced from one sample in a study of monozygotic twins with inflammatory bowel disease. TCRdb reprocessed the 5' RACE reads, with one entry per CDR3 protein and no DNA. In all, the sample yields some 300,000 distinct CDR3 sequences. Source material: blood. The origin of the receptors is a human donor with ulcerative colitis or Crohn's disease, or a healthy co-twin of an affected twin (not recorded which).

CDR3 in amino acids: CASSTSRGDTQYF. The rearrangement joins TRBV18 to TRBJ2-3; without DNA, the TCRdb call of TRBD1 cannot be checked. This CDR3 comprises 13 residues. CDR1 and CDR2 (germline): KGHSH, LQKENI.

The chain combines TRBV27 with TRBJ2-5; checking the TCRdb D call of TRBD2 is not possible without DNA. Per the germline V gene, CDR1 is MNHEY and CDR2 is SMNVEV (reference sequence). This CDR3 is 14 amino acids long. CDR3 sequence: CASSQGLGGETQYF.

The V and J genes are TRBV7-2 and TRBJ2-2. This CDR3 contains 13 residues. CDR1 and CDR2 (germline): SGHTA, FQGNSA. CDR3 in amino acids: CASSPSPTGELFF. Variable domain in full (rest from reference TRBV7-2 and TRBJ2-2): GAGVSQSPSNKVTEKGKDVELRCDPISGHTALYWYRQSLGQGLEFLIYFQGNSAPDKSGLPSDRFSAERTGGSVSTLTIQRTQQEDSAVYLCASSPSPTGELFFGEGSRLTVL.

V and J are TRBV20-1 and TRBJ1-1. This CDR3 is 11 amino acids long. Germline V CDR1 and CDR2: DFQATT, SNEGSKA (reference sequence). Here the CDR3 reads CSASQDSEAFF.

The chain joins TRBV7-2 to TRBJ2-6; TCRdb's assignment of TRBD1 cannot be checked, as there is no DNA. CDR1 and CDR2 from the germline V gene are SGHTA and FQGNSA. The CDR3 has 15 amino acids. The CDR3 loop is CASSLARGEANVLTF.

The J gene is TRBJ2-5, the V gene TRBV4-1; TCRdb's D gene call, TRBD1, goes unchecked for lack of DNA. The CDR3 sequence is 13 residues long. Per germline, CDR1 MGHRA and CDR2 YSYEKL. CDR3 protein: CASSHVPPETQYF.

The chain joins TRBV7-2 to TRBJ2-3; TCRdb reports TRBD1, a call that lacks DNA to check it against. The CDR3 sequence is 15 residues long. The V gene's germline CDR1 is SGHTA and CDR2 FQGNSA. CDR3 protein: CASSSRGDRSDTQYF.

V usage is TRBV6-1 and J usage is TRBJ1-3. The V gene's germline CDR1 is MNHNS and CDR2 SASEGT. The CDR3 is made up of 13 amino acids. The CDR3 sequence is CASSEAVGYTIYF.